This T cell receptor (beta chain) derives from a study of T cells after yellow fever vaccination. This clonotype was seen a few times. V was trimmed by 3 bases and J by 5 bases, leaving 8 bases between them. This CDR3 has 13 residues. Per germline, CDR1 SGHVS and CDR2 FQNEAQ. Using its own MiXCR run on the 5' RACE reads, TCRdb lists one record per CDR3 protein. The sample has some 73,000 distinct CDR3 sequences, over 7.5% seen once. The specimen comprised CD8+ T cells sorted from PBMCs, sampled on the day of the yellow fever booster vaccination. The gene calls are TRBV7-8 and TRBJ2-4, with D possibly matching TRBD1 (6 bases). This sequence was found in a man under 40 who received the YFV17D yellow fever vaccine. This CDR3 reads CASSFQGQNIQYF. In DNA form, the CDR3 reads TGTGCCAGCAGCTTCCAGGGGCAAAACATTCAGTACTTC. Variable domain in full (rest from reference TRBV7-8 and TRBJ2-4): GAGVSQSPRYKVAKRGQDVALRCDPISGHVSLFWYQQALGQGPEFLTYFQNEAQLDKSGLPSDRFFAERPEGSVSTLKIQRTQQEDSAVYLCASSFQGQNIQYFGAGTRLSVL.